These 25 T cell receptor beta chains were sequenced from one sample in a study of identifying expanded T cells in peripheral blood. The assay was immunoSEQ multiplex PCR, and TCRdb's table has in-frame clones only and misses some. Of 100,000 to 150,000 clones in the sample, roughly 90% were seen once. Sequenced input: blood. The receptor source for this set is a person aged 18 to 75 in good health.

The table lists this clone with a few counts. This chain joins TRBV27 and TRBJ2-5; 14 bases are a match to TRBD2. The CDR3 totals 19 residues. CDR1 MNHEY and CDR2 SMNVEV come from the germline V gene (reference sequence). After removal of 7 bases from V and 4 bases from J, the junction contained 17 bases not matched to a gene. The CDR3 nucleotides are TGTGCCAGCAACCCAGTCCCGGGACTAGCGGGAGTGTCGGTAGAGACCCAGTACTTC. This gives the protein CASNPVPGLAGVSVETQYF.

The chain links TRBV18 to TRBJ2-5; the D gene is possibly TRBD2 (6 bases). V lost 5 bases and J 5 bases, leaving 9 bases between the germline ends. The CDR3 covers 12 residues. The germline V gene encodes CDR1 KGHSH and CDR2 LQKENI. The CDR3 here is CASSKEGETQYF. Written as DNA, the CDR3 is TGTGCCAGCTCAAAGGAGGGGGAGACCCAGTACTTC.

This chain joins TRBV19 and TRBJ1-1; 7 nucleotides agree with TRBD1. V lost 6 bases and J lost 4; bases outside the gene matches: 5. Germline assignment: CDR1 LNHDA and CDR2 SQIVND (reference sequence). This CDR3 has 13 amino acids. CDR3 nucleotide sequence: TGTGCCAGTAGACCGACAGGGACCACTGAAGCTTTCTTT. Protein product: CASRPTGTTEAFF.

The V gene is TRBV19, the J gene TRBJ2-1; D gene ambiguous. The CDR3 extends over 12 amino acids. The germline gives CDR1 LNHDA, CDR2 SQIVND (reference sequence). V lost 5 bases and J 12 bases, leaving 14 bases between the germline ends. The CDR3 coding sequence is TGTGCCAGTAGTCCCCCGGCCGGCGGGCAGTTCTTC. Its translation is CASSPPAGGQFF.

This chain uses TRBV10-1 with TRBJ2-5; TRBD2 aligns across 9 bases. Losses at the gene ends were 6 bases for V and 3 bases for J; bases not matched to a gene: 2. CDR1 and CDR2 from the germline V gene are WNHNN and SYGVQD (reference sequence). This CDR3 has 13 residues. CDR3 sequence: CASRPSGEETQYF. CDR3 nucleotides: TGCGCCAGCAGACCTAGCGGGGAAGAGACCCAGTACTTC.

V usage is TRBV9 and J usage is TRBJ2-5; tentatively, D is TRBD2 (5 bases). The closer fit of TRBJ2-7 to the DNA end suggests the J call may be wrong. The germline gives CDR1 SGDLS, CDR2 YYNGEE. This CDR3 contains 15 residues. In DNA form, the CDR3 reads TGTGCCAGCAGCCCCAGGTTGGGAGCGGACTACGAGCAGTACTTC. Translation: CASSPRLGADYEQYF.

This clone has a single count. The rearrangement uses TRBV9 and TRBJ1-2, with D perhaps TRBD1 (5 bases). With 4 bases removed from V and 4 bases from J, the gap between germline ends came to 17 bases. Germline V CDR1 and CDR2: SGDLS, YYNGEE. This CDR3 has 15 amino acids. The CDR3 loop reads CASSPRAGKGYGYTF. The CDR3 bases are TGTGCCAGCAGCCCTAGGGCAGGGAAGGGCTATGGCTACACCTTC. The full variable domain, in which reference TRBV9 and TRBJ1-2 provide the parts outside the CDR3, is DSGVTQTPKHLITATGQRVTLRCSPRSGDLSVYWYQQSLDQGLQFLIQYYNGEERAKGNILERFSAQQFPDLHSELNLSSLELGDSALYFCASSPRAGKGYGYTFGSGTRLTVV.

This chain joins TRBV7-9 and TRBJ2-1; D call uncertain. CDR1 is SEHNR and CDR2 is FQNEAQ in the germline V gene (reference sequence). The CDR3 loop spans 13 amino acids. Trimming took off 5 bases at V and 7 bases at J, with 12 bases between the two ends. The CDR3 spells CASSPPSGNEQFF. In DNA, the CDR3 is TGTGCCAGCAGCCCCCCTTCCGGGAATGAGCAGTTCTTC.

A few counts support this clone. The CDR3 DNA is TGTGCCAGCAAATTGAGGGCGGCCTCACCCCTCCACTTT. Protein: CASKLRAASPLHF. V and J are TRBV25-1 and TRBJ1-6; D unclear. The CDR3 consists of 13 residues. The V gene's germline CDR1 is MGHDK and CDR2 SYGVNS. Deletions cut 7 bases from V and 10 bases from J, with 14 bases between.

V usage is TRBV9 and J usage is TRBJ1-4; D is uncertain. CDR1 is SGDLS and CDR2 is YYNGEE in the germline V gene. The CDR3 length is 16 residues. The V gene lost 2 bases and the J gene lost 4 bases, with 15 bases spanning the gap. CDR3 protein: CASSVSSGSFNEKLFF. The CDR3 region has the DNA TGTGCCAGCAGCGTGTCCTCGGGGAGTTTTAATGAAAAACTGTTTTTT.

The gene calls are TRBV5-1 and TRBJ2-3; TRBD1 aligns across 9 bases. The CDR3 runs to 15 residues. V shed 0 bases, J shed 3 bases, and the junction held 2 bases outside the gene matches. In germline, CDR1 is SGHRS, CDR2 YFSETQ. The CDR3 bases are TGCGCCAGCAGCTTGGGGGACAGGGTTACAGATACGCAGTATTTT. Its translation is CASSLGDRVTDTQYF.

The chain employs TRBV5-1 and TRBJ2-2; TRBD1 aligns across 8 bases. The CDR3 is 16 amino acids. The V and J ends lost 3 bases and 1 base, in that order; junction bases with no gene match: 5. Germline V gene lookup returns CDR1 SGHRS and CDR2 YFSETQ. Here the CDR3 reads CASSSYRGMNTGELFF. The CDR3 DNA is TGCGCCAGCAGCTCCTACAGGGGGATGAACACCGGGGAGCTGTTTTTT.

This rearrangement joins TRBV19 to TRBJ1-5; 9 bases fit TRBD1. The length of the CDR3 is 16 residues. CDR1 is LNHDA, CDR2 SQIVND, per germline (reference sequence). With V trimmed by 9 bases and J by 3 bases, 12 bases remained unmatched. The DNA for the CDR3 is TGTGCCAGCACAACAGCCGGGACAGGGTTCAATCAGCCCCAGCATTTT. Protein: CASTTAGTGFNQPQHF.

The genes are TRBV7-3 and TRBJ2-1; TRBD2 matches 9 bases. From germline, CDR1 is SGHTA and CDR2 FQGTGA. The CDR3 covers 14 residues. The ends lost 7 bases at V and 7 bases at J; junction bases unmatched: 8. The CDR3 nucleotides are TGTGCCAGCAACCTAGCGGGGCCTGGGAATGAGCAGTTCTTC. Its protein product is CASNLAGPGNEQFF.

This clone was seen a few times. The chain recombines TRBV7-9 with TRBJ1-1; the D is unclear. The V end lost 2 bases, the J end lost 6 bases, and 10 bases lay between the germline ends. CDR1 and CDR2 (germline): SEHNR, FQNEAQ (reference sequence). The CDR3 has 13 residues. The CDR3 loop reads CASSLISSAEAFF. In DNA form, the CDR3 reads TGTGCCAGCAGCTTAATAAGCAGCGCTGAAGCTTTCTTT.

The rearrangement joins TRBV5-1 to TRBJ1-1; a weak D match, TRBD1 (5 bases). The germline CDR1 and CDR2 sequences are SGHRS and YFSETQ. The CDR3 sequence is 14 residues long. The V end lost 0 bases, the J end lost 5 bases, and 11 bases lay between the germline ends. CDR3 in DNA: TGCGCCAGCAGCTTGGAATCGGGGGATACTGAAGCTTTCTTT. Its translation: CASSLESGDTEAFF.

The rearrangement uses TRBV27 and TRBJ1-5, with a weak D call TRBD1 (5 bases). CDR3 length: 15 residues. CDR1 is MNHEY and CDR2 is SMNVEV in the germline V gene (reference sequence). The V end lost 2 bases, the J end lost 4 bases, and 12 bases lay between the germline ends. The CDR3 bases are TGTGCCAGCAGTTTAGAGGGGACCTATAATCAGCCCCAGCATTTT. It translates to CASSLEGTYNQPQHF.

The chain couples TRBV29-1 to TRBJ1-4; TRBD1 is a possible D gene (6 bases). The germline gives CDR1 SQVTM, CDR2 ANQGSEA. V was trimmed by 6 bases and J by 0 bases, leaving 8 bases between them. There are 13 residues in the CDR3. CDR3 loop: CSVQGTTNEKLFF. The CDR3 coding sequence is TGCAGCGTCCAGGGGACAACTAATGAAAAACTGTTTTTT.

This chain joins TRBV5-4 and TRBJ2-2; D not certain. CDR3 length: 14 amino acids. Germline values: CDR1 SGHNT, CDR2 YYREEE (reference sequence). The V and J ends lost 1 base and 3 bases respectively, with 7 bases between them. The CDR3 sequence is CASSLLAHTGELFF. The CDR3 nucleotides are TGTGCCAGCAGCTTGCTGGCGCACACCGGGGAGCTGTTTTTT.

The chain employs TRBV30 and TRBJ1-5; D is ambiguous. The germline CDR1 and CDR2 sequences are GTSNPN and SVGIG (reference sequence). Trimming removed 0 bases from V and 4 bases from J, with 7 bases in between. CDR3 length equals 13 residues. The chain's CDR3 is CAWSVEGNQPQHF. CDR3 bases: TGTGCCTGGAGTGTCGAGGGAAATCAGCCCCAGCATTTT.

The chain recombines TRBV7-2 with TRBJ1-4, with 7 bases that match TRBD1. V shed 5 bases, J shed 8 bases, and the junction held 11 bases outside the gene matches. This CDR3 contains 15 residues. Looked up from germline, CDR1 is SGHTA and CDR2 is FQGNSA. The CDR3 here is CASSPTGVGREKLFF. DNA for the CDR3: TGTGCCAGCAGCCCTACAGGGGTAGGTCGAGAAAAACTGTTTTTT.

This clone showed up just a few times. The chain uses TRBV29-1 and TRBJ2-1; D might be TRBD1 (5 bases). Germline V gene data show CDR1 as SQVTM and CDR2 as ANQGSEA. Trimming removed 5 bases from V and 6 bases from J, with 11 bases in between. The CDR3 sequence is 12 residues long. The CDR3 coding sequence is TGCAGCGTTATCTCAGGGCCCAATGAGCAGTTCTTC. Protein: CSVISGPNEQFF.

The chain couples TRBV18 to TRBJ2-7; D gene ambiguous. Germline loops: CDR1 KGHSH, CDR2 LQKENI. The CDR3 runs 13 residues. With 5 bases removed from V and 1 base from J, the gap between germline ends came to 9 bases. The CDR3 DNA is TGTGCCAGCTCAAATACTGGGTCCTACGAGCAGTACTTC. It is translated as CASSNTGSYEQYF.

This chain joins TRBV10-3 and TRBJ1-3; D gene unclear. V was trimmed by 2 bases and J by 8 bases, leaving 13 bases between them. The germline gives CDR1 ENHRY, CDR2 SYGVKD. The CDR3 has 14 amino acids. The CDR3 loop is CAISEEALEDTIYF. For the CDR3, the DNA is TGTGCCATCAGTGAGGAGGCCCTTGAGGACACCATATATTTT.

This clone has more than one count but fewer than ten. V usage is TRBV13 and J usage is TRBJ2-5; no clear D gene. The CDR3 loop spans 13 amino acids. The ends were cut back, 6 bases at V and 2 bases at J, with 10 bases in the middle. The germline V gene has CDR1 PRHDT and CDR2 FYEKMQ (reference sequence). In nucleotides, the CDR3 is TGTGCCAGCAGAACGATAGGGCAAGAGACCCAGTACTTC. This codes for CASRTIGQETQYF.